The present T cell receptor (beta chain) was sequenced within a study of PD-1 blockade in classical Hodgkin lymphoma. TCRdb's table, derived via immunoSEQ multiplex PCR, lists solely in-frame clones and lacks some. The data show about 8,500 clones, roughly 80% seen once. All trial patients relapsed after autologous stem cell transplantation. Starting with thawed PBMCs, CD4+ T cells were purified by magnetic negative selection. Germline CDR1 SGHTA, CDR2 FQGNSA. The CDR3 has 15 amino acids. Trimming took 5 bases from V and 1 from J; bases not matched to a gene: 6. Study results and limitations: Complete responders' baseline diversity resembled that of newly diagnosed patients. Reports described newly diagnosed patients as having lower baseline TCR diversity than healthy donors.

Comment on this clone: What it recognizes is unknown.

This TCR was recovered from a human donor with classical Hodgkin lymphoma. This specimen was CD4+ T cells from blood, taken at baseline. The chain recombines TRBV7-2 with TRBJ1-1, with 8 bases aligning to TRBD1. The CDR3 is CASSPRQGQNTEAFF. For the CDR3, the DNA is TGTGCCAGCAGCCCCAGACAGGGGCAGAACACTGAAGCTTTCTTT.